This T cell receptor (beta chain) was observed in a study of T-cell memory formation after mild COVID-19. Study-wide context: Most TCR clusters belonged to a single donor. Study-level points and caveats: Mainly in CM and EM were contracting CD4+ clones; CD8+ were in EMRA.

The CDR3 length is 20 residues. Germline V lookup: CDR1 LGHNA, CDR2 YSLEER. V lost 1 base to trimming and J lost 1 base; unmatched junction nucleotides: 8. TCRdb used MiXCR to reprocess the 5' RACE reads, holding one entry per CDR3 protein. This sample has some 450,000 distinct CDR3 sequences, with around 20% found just once. This clonotype was seen a handful of times. Its matching antigen is unknown. The sample was PBMCs or a T cell subset sorted from them (not recorded which). The rearrangement joins TRBV4-3 to TRBJ2-2; 14 nucleotides line up with TRBD2. The TCR originated in an adult woman who had mild COVID-19 (a few samples of this study predate the infection). Cell type and time point are not known. The CDR3 protein is CASSQATSGRAFGNTGELFF. For the CDR3, the DNA is TGCGCCAGCAGCCAAGCGACTAGCGGGAGGGCATTTGGGAACACCGGGGAGCTGTTTTTT.